What follows are 25 T cell receptor beta chains derived from one specimen sequenced in a study of metastatic and nonmetastatic thyroid tumors (dated by TCRdb to 2018 to 2021). Receptor libraries were prepared by PCR. Sequencing was performed on an Illumina HiSeq 4000. TCRdb trimmed the raw reads at Q25, called clones with MiXCR and kept productive beta chains. In all, the sample holds 6,500 to 7,000 clones, and roughly 30% of those were seen once. The ten most abundant clones make up roughly 15% of the sample. None of the patients had been given any treatment before thyroid surgery. The specimen was adjacent normal tissue. The source of these receptors is a female donor with papillary thyroid cancer or a benign thyroid nodule (not recorded which). Some clones in this sample may be carry-over from other donors' samples.

This clone rates as medium-sized (0.01 to 0.1%). The chain uses TRBV7-6 and TRBJ2-1; D is unclear. This CDR3 comprises 14 residues. Germline-derived CDR1 and CDR2 are SGHVS and FNYEAQ. V gave up 1 base and J gave up 1 base, with 5 bases separating them. CDR3 residues: CASSLGGSYNEQFF. In DNA, the CDR3 is TGTGCCAGCAGCTTAGGGGGTTCCTACAATGAGCAGTTCTTC.

The CDR3 nucleotides read TGTGCCAGCAGCCCAGAGGGTACTAGCGGGGGGTCGGATGAGCAGTTCTTC. Amino acid sequence: CASSPEGTSGGSDEQFF. The rearrangement links TRBV6-1 to TRBJ2-1, with 12 bases aligning to TRBD2. The CDR3 spans 17 residues. Germline V gene sequence: CDR1 MNHNS, CDR2 SASEGT. V was pared by 6 bases and J by 8 bases, with 14 bases of the junction left unmatched.

This clone was picked up a small number of times. V and J are TRBV28 and TRBJ1-6, with D tentatively TRBD1 (6 bases). The CDR3 runs to 16 residues. V was pared by 4 bases and J by 5 bases, with 15 bases between. The germline gives CDR1 MDHEN, CDR2 SYDVKM. This CDR3 reads CASSSLGWTDNSPLHF. The CDR3 DNA sequence: TGTGCCAGCAGTTCATTGGGTTGGACAGATAATTCACCCCTCCACTTT. The full variable domain, completed using reference TRBV28 and TRBJ1-6, is DVKVTQSSRYLVKRTGEKVFLECVQDMDHENMFWYRQDPGLGLRLIYFSYDVKMKEKGDIPEGYSVSREKKERFSLILESASTNQTSMYLCASSSLGWTDNSPLHFGNGTRLTVT.

A few counts support this clone. The limits of the CDR3 on the DNA are not certain, so only TCRdb's listed CDR3 is given. The chain recombines TRBV6-1 with TRBJ2-1; whether TRBD2, the table's D call, matches the DNA was not checked. The CDR3 region is 15 residues in length, termini included. Germline values: CDR1 MNHNS, CDR2 SASEGT. The CDR3 sequence is CASSAWAGGTNEQSF.

Details on this clone: At one of its ends the junction is not consistent with the germline gene, which may arise from a read error. The chain couples TRBV6-1 to TRBJ1-4, with D unclear. Germline values: CDR1 MNHNS, CDR2 SASEGT. The CDR3 runs 12 residues. DNA of the CDR3: TGTGTCAGCAGTGAAGCAGGTGTGAAACTGTTTTTT. This codes for CVSSEAGVKLFF.

This chain connects TRBV6-1 to TRBJ2-6; D not resolved. Trimming cost V 8 bases and J 0 bases, with 11 bases left between them. This CDR3 contains 15 residues. Germline V lookup: CDR1 MNHNS, CDR2 SASEGT. The CDR3 DNA is TGTGCCAGCGAGATAACCCCCTCTGGGGCCAACGTCCTGACTTTC. This translates into CASEITPSGANVLTF.

This chain's CDR3 is CASSLTGFSYNEQFF. The DNA for the CDR3 is TGTGCCAGCAGCCTAACAGGGTTTTCCTACAATGAGCAGTTCTTC. V is TRBV6-1 and J is TRBJ2-1, with D maybe TRBD1 (6 bases). The CDR3 has 15 residues. V was trimmed by 6 bases and J by 1 base, leaving 13 bases between them. In germline, CDR1 is MNHNS, CDR2 SASEGT.

This clone has more than one count but fewer than ten. This chain connects TRBV7-9 to TRBJ2-1, with TRBD2 identical over 9 bases. CDR1 and CDR2 (germline): SEHNR, FQNEAQ (reference sequence). CDR3 size: 14 residues. Trimming removed 5 bases from V and 9 bases from J; junction bases left unmatched: 8. This chain's CDR3 is CASSREGGRGEQFF. In DNA, the CDR3 is TGTGCCAGCAGCCGCGAGGGCGGGAGGGGTGAGCAGTTCTTC.

By share of the sample, this clone is large. The chain carries TRBV6-1 and TRBJ1-2; TRBD1 is a possible D gene (5 bases). The CDR3 spans 16 residues. Germline V gives CDR1 MNHNS, CDR2 SASEGT. V was shortened by 5 bases and J by 5 bases, with 21 bases between the two germline ends. CDR3 bases: TGTGCCAGCAGTACTGGAACAAGCCTCAAGGGGTATGGCTACACCTTC. It encodes CASSTGTSLKGYGYTF.

The count of this clone is one. J is TRBJ2-6 and V is TRBV5-1; the D gene is possibly TRBD1 (5 bases). Germline CDR1 reads SGHRS; CDR2 reads YFSETQ. Between the trimmed V and J ends, which lost 2 bases and 2 bases, there was a span of 5 bases. CDR3 size: 14 residues. CDR3 in amino acids: CASSLGAGANVLTF. In DNA form, the CDR3 reads TGCGCCAGCAGCTTAGGGGCTGGGGCCAACGTCCTGACTTTC.

This sequence joins TRBV2 and TRBJ1-4, with 7 bases lining up with TRBD1. Germline CDR1 and CDR2: SNHLY and FYNNEI. The length of the CDR3 is 15 residues. With V trimmed by 6 bases and J by 5 bases, 9 bases remained unmatched. The CDR3 nucleotides are TGTGCCAGCAGACCGGAGACAGGGCTGAATGAAAAACTGTTTTTT. The encoded protein is CASRPETGLNEKLFF.

In regard to this clone: The junction departs from the called germline gene at one end, perhaps through a read error. The V and J genes are TRBV20-1 and TRBJ2-7; no clear D gene. The CDR3 is made up of 14 amino acids. The germline CDR1 and CDR2 sequences are DFQATT and SNEGSKA (reference sequence). The CDR3 loop is CSALRVPASYEQCF. For the CDR3, the DNA is TGCAGTGCCCTACGGGTGCCCGCCTCCTACGAGCAGTGCTTC.

The chain couples TRBV20-1 to TRBJ1-5, with a tentative D call TRBD1 (6 bases). The CDR3 is made up of 15 amino acids. V was trimmed by 0 bases and J by 2 bases, leaving 11 bases between them. Germline assignment: CDR1 DFQATT and CDR2 SNEGSKA (reference sequence). CDR3 loop: CSAREGGSGNQPQHF. The CDR3 DNA follows: TGCAGTGCTAGAGAAGGGGGTTCGGGCAATCAGCCCCAGCATTTT.

By frequency in the sample, this clone is medium-sized. This sequence joins TRBV14 and TRBJ2-7; 9 bases line up with TRBD1. Germline V gene data show CDR1 as SGHDN and CDR2 as FVKESK. This CDR3 comprises 17 residues. The ends lost 4 bases at V and 0 bases at J; junction bases unmatched: 10. The CDR3 nucleotides read TGTGCCAGCAGCCCCCGATCGGGACAGGGTTTCTCCTACGAGCAGTACTTC. Translated, it gives CASSPRSGQGFSYEQYF.

In its sample, this clone is medium-sized (0.01 to 0.1%). This chain uses TRBV20-1 with TRBJ2-3, with 9 bases aligning to TRBD2. CDR1 and CDR2 from the germline V gene are DFQATT and SNEGSKA (reference sequence). The CDR3 spans 14 residues. The CDR3 nucleotides are TGCAGAGGGATTTCTAGCGGGGGCACAGATACGCAGTATTTT. Amino acids: CRGISSGGTDTQYF.

This sequence joins TRBV3-1 and TRBJ1-5; TRBD1 is a possible D gene (5 bases). Trimming removed 0 bases at V and 9 bases at J, with 15 bases between. The CDR3 totals 15 residues. Germline V gene lookup returns CDR1 LGHDT and CDR2 YNNKEL (reference sequence). The CDR3 loop is CASSQDRGGPWPQHF. CDR3 coding DNA: TGTGCCAGCAGCCAAGATCGGGGGGGACCCTGGCCCCAGCATTTT.

About this clone itself: Its ends do not fully match the called genes, so a read error is possible. V gene TRBV7-3 combines with J gene TRBJ2-6; the match to TRBD2 covers 10 bases. Germline-derived CDR1 and CDR2 are SGHTA and FQGTGA. This CDR3 contains 21 residues. CDR3 DNA sequence: TGTGCCAGCAGCTTAACGGGAGTAGCGGGGGGACCCAGATCTGTGGCCAACGTCCTGACTTTC. This encodes CASSLTGVAGGPRSVANVLTF.

Details on this clone: One junction end disagrees with the germline gene, perhaps due to a read error. The J gene is TRBJ2-3, the V gene TRBV6-1; D call uncertain. This CDR3 comprises 16 residues. In germline, CDR1 is MNHNS, CDR2 SASEGT. The CDR3, as DNA: TGCGCCAGCAGTGAACAGCCGACGAGTAGCACAGATACGCAGTATTTT. Translating it yields CASSEQPTSSTDTQYF.

As regards this clone: One end of the junction fails to match germline, which may point to a read error. The chain links TRBV27 to TRBJ1-5; possible D gene TRBD1, 5 bases. Germline V gene sequence: CDR1 MNHEY, CDR2 SMNVEV (reference sequence). The CDR3 extends over 14 amino acids. In DNA, the CDR3 is TGTTCCAGCAGTTTTGGGGGAGGCGGTGAGCCCAAGCATTTT. It encodes CSSSFGGGGEPKHF.

The CDR3 DNA reads TGCAGTGCTAGAGAGTTCTCTTTCCCTGGGTACAATGAGCAGTTCTTC. This translates into CSAREFSFPGYNEQFF. This chain joins TRBV20-1 and TRBJ2-1; D remains ambiguous. Germline lookup yields CDR1 DFQATT and CDR2 SNEGSKA (reference sequence). The CDR3 runs 16 residues. The V end lost 0 bases, the J end lost 4 bases, and 16 bases lay between the germline ends.

In this sample, this clone is medium-sized (0.01 to 0.1%). The chain links TRBV7-6 to TRBJ2-3; 9 bases are shared with TRBD2. J was trimmed by 4 bases and V by 3 bases; bases with no gene match: 2. Germline CDR1 reads SGHVS; CDR2 reads FNYEAQ. The CDR3 has 14 residues. This CDR3 is CASSLGLAPDTQYF. The CDR3 nucleotides read TGTGCCAGCAGCTTGGGACTAGCCCCAGATACGCAGTATTTT.

The chain joins TRBV20-1 to TRBJ2-1; 7 positions match TRBD2. The CDR3 consists of 17 residues. V was clipped by 0 bases and J by 10 bases; unmatched bases: 18. Germline lookup yields CDR1 DFQATT and CDR2 SNEGSKA (reference sequence). CDR3 in DNA: TGCAGTGCTAGAGATCCGATTGGCCGGGCCGCGGGAGAAGAGCAGTTCTTC. This codes for CSARDPIGRAAGEEQFF.

The chain uses TRBV11-2 and TRBJ2-1, with 10 bases fitting TRBD2. Trimming took 4 bases from V and 4 from J; bases not matched to a gene: 7. The CDR3 runs 16 residues. The V gene's germline CDR1 is SGHAT and CDR2 FQNNGV. CDR3 residues: CASSSRASGSYNEQFF. CDR3 in DNA: TGTGCCAGCAGCTCCCGGGCTAGCGGGAGTTACAATGAGCAGTTCTTC. Drawing the rest from reference TRBV11-2 and TRBJ2-1, the complete variable domain is EAGVAQSPRYKIIEKRQSVAFWCNPISGHATLYWYQQILGQGPKLLIQFQNNGVVDDSQLPKDRFSAERLKGVDSTLKIQPAKLEDSAVYLCASSSRASGSYNEQFFGPGTRLTVL.

Many counts were recorded for this clone. This chain joins TRBV11-3 and TRBJ2-7, with a weak D call TRBD1 (5 bases). This CDR3 has 12 amino acids. CDR1 is SGHNT, CDR2 YENEEA, per germline. V shed 3 bases and J shed 5 bases, with 8 bases lying between them. The CDR3 coding sequence is TGTGCCAGCAGCTTTACAGGCCACGAGCAGTACTTC. Its translation: CASSFTGHEQYF.

This chain uses TRBV5-6 with TRBJ2-7, with D unclear. The V end lost 0 bases, the J end lost 4 bases, and 14 bases lay between the germline ends. There are 15 residues in the CDR3. CDR1 is SGHDT and CDR2 is YYEEEE in the germline V gene. The chain's CDR3 is CASSLGLFLVYEQYF. The CDR3 DNA follows: TGTGCCAGCAGCTTGGGACTGTTTCTAGTTTACGAGCAGTACTTC.